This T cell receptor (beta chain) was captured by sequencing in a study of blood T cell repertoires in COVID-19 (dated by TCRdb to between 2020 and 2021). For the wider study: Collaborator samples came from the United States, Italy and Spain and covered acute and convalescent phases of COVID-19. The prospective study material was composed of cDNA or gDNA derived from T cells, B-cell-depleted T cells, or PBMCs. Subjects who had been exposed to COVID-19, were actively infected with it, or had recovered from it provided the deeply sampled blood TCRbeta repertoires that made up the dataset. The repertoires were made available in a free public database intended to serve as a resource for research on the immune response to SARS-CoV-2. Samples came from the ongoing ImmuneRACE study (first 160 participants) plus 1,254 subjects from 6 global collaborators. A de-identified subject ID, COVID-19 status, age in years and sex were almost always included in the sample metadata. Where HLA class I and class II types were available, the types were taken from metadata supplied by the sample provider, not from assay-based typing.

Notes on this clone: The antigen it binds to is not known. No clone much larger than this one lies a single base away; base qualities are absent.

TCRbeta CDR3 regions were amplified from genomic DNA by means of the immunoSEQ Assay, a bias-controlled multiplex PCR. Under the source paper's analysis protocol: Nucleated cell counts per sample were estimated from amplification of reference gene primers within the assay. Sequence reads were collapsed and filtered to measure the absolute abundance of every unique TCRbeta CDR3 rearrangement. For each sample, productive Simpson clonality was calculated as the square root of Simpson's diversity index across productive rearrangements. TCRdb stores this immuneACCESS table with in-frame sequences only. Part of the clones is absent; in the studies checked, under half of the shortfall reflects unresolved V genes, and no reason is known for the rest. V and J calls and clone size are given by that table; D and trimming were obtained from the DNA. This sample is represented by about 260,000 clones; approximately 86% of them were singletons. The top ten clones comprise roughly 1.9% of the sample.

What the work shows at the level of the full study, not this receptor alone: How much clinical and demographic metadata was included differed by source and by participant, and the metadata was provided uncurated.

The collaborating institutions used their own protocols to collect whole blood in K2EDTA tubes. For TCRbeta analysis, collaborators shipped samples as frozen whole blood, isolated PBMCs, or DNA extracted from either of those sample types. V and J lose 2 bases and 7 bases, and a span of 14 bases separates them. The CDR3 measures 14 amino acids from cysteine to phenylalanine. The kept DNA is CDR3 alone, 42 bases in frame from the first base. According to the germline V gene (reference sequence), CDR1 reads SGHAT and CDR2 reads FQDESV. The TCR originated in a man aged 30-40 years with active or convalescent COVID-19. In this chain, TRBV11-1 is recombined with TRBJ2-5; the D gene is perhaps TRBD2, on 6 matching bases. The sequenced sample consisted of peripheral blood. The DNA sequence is TGTGCCAGCAGCTTACGGGGGTCGTCGAGGACCCAGTACTTC. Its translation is CASSLRGSSRTQYF.